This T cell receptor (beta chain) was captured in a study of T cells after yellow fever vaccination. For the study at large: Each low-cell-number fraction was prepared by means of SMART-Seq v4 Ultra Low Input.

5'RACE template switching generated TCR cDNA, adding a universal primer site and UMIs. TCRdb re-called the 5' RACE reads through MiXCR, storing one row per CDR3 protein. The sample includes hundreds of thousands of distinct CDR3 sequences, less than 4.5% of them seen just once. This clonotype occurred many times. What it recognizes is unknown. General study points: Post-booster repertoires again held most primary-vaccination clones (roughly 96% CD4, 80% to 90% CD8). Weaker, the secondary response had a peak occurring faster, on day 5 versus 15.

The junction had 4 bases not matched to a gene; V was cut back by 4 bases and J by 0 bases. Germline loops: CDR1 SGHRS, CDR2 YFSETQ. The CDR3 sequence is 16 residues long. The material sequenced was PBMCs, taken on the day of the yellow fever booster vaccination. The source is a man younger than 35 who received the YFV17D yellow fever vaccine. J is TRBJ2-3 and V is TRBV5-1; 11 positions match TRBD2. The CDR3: CASSPGLAASTDTQYF. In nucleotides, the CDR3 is TGCGCCAGCAGCCCGGGACTAGCGGCTAGCACAGATACGCAGTATTTT. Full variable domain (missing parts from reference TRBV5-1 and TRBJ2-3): KAGVTQTPRYLIKTRGQQVTLSCSPISGHRSVSWYQQTPGQGLQFLFEYFSETQRNKGNFPGRFSGRQFSNSRSEMNVSTLELGDSALYLCASSPGLAASTDTQYFGPGTRLTVL.